Below are 30 T cell receptor beta chains sequenced from a single sample in a study of blood T cell repertoires in COVID-19. Sequencing was performed with immunoSEQ multiplex PCR; in TCRdb, only in-frame clones are kept and a portion is missing. The sample has about 210,000 clones; just over 90% are singletons. Specimen: peripheral blood. Source of these receptors: a young man with acute or convalescent COVID-19.

The CDR3 region is CATFIGQYNSPLHF. CDR3 DNA sequence: TGTGCCACCTTCATCGGACAGTATAATTCACCCCTCCACTTT. This rearrangement joins TRBV5-4 to TRBJ1-6; tentatively, D is TRBD1 (6 bases). The CDR3 has 14 residues. The germline V and J ends were trimmed by 9 bases and 4 bases, with 14 bases remaining between them. The germline V gene has CDR1 SGHNT and CDR2 YYREEE (reference sequence).

The chain links TRBV18 to TRBJ1-5; D may be TRBD1 (6 bases). Trimming took 3 bases from V and 0 from J, leaving 18 bases between them. CDR1 is KGHSH and CDR2 is LQKENI in the germline V gene. CDR3 length: 18 residues. The CDR3 nucleotides are TGTGCCAGCTCACCGAATTTAGGGGGGGGTTATAGCAATCAGCCCCAGCATTTT. It codes for CASSPNLGGGYSNQPQHF.

The count of this clone is one. V and J are TRBV3-1 (or the pseudogene TRBV3-2) and TRBJ2-7; possibly TRBD1 for D (6 bases). V was pared by 5 bases and J by 0 bases, with 11 bases between. CDR1 is LGHDT, CDR2 YNNKEL, per germline (reference sequence). The CDR3 spans 14 residues. CDR3 amino acids: CASSLGTFSYEQYF. The CDR3, as DNA: TGTGCCAGCAGCTTAGGGACATTCTCCTACGAGCAGTACTTC.

The chain employs TRBV19 and TRBJ1-3, with D possibly TRBD1 on 6 matching bases. Germline V gene lookup returns CDR1 LNHDA and CDR2 SQIVND (reference sequence). V was clipped by 3 bases and J by 0 bases, with 9 bases between them. The CDR3 is 15 residues long. CDR3 coding DNA: TGTGCCAGTAGTATGGACAGCGCCTCTGGAAACACCATATATTTT. It yields the protein CASSMDSASGNTIYF.

The chain is built from TRBV28 and TRBJ2-5, with TRBD1 identical over 7 bases. The CDR3 sequence is 15 residues long. V gave up 6 bases and J gave up 2 bases; unmatched junction bases: 9. Germline V CDR1 and CDR2: MDHEN, SYDVKM. The CDR3 is CASRSGQRGQETQYF. In nucleotides, the CDR3 is TGTGCCAGCAGATCGGGACAGAGGGGGCAAGAGACCCAGTACTTC. The variable domain in full, with the rest retrieved from reference TRBV28 and TRBJ2-5, is DVKVTQSSRYLVKRTGEKVFLECVQDMDHENMFWYRQDPGLGLRLIYFSYDVKMKEKGDIPEGYSVSREKKERFSLILESASTNQTSMYLCASRSGQRGQETQYFGPGTRLLVL.

The rearrangement joins TRBV28 to TRBJ1-1; D is uncertain. Germline values: CDR1 MDHEN, CDR2 SYDVKM. Trimming removed 11 bases at V and 4 bases at J, with 11 bases between. CDR3 size: 11 residues. The CDR3 region has the DNA TGTGCCGGAGGACGAAGCACTGAAGCTTTCTTT. This sequence encodes CAGGRSTEAFF.

The chain links TRBV14 to TRBJ2-3, with no clear D. V was cut by 2 bases and J by 4 bases, with 7 bases left in between. CDR1 is SGHDN, CDR2 FVKESK, per germline. This CDR3 contains 13 residues. In DNA, the CDR3 is TGTGCCAGCAGCCAATCCACGGCAGATACGCAGTATTTT. The encoded protein is CASSQSTADTQYF.

The chain has TRBV5-5 and TRBJ1-6; 9 bases match TRBD1. CDR3 length: 15 residues. In germline, CDR1 is SGHKS, CDR2 YYEKEE (reference sequence). V dropped 5 bases and J dropped 3; count of bases not matched to a gene: 3. In DNA form, the CDR3 reads TGTGCCAGCAGAACGACAGGGGGCTATAATTCACCCCTCCACTTT. Translating it yields CASRTTGGYNSPLHF. Filled out from reference TRBV5-5 and TRBJ1-6, the complete variable domain reads DAGVTQSPTHLIKTRGQQVTLRCSPISGHKSVSWYQQVLGQGPQFIFQYYEKEERGRGNFPDRFSARQFPNYSSELNVNALLLGDSALYLCASRTTGGYNSPLHFGNGTRLTVT.

The gene calls are TRBV7-9 and TRBJ2-3, with 7 nucleotides matching TRBD1. The germline CDR1 and CDR2 sequences are SEHNR and FQNEAQ (reference sequence). This CDR3 comprises 16 residues. Trimming at V came to 5 bases and at J to 2 bases, leaving 10 bases not matched to a gene. The DNA of the CDR3 is TGTGCCAGCAGCAAATCCTCCGGGACAGTCACAGATACGCAGTATTTT. This sequence encodes CASSKSSGTVTDTQYF.

V is TRBV15 and J is TRBJ2-5, with a tentative D call TRBD1 (5 bases). CDR1 LNHNV and CDR2 YYDKDF come from the germline V gene (reference sequence). CDR3 length: 16 amino acids. V lost 0 bases and J lost 5, with 16 bases in between. The CDR3 DNA sequence: TGTGCCACCAGCAGAGATTTGGAAGGGGCGAGGGAGACCCAGTACTTC. Translated, it gives CATSRDLEGARETQYF.

In regard to this clone: The sample holds other DNA sequences that translate to the same CDR3. The chain combines TRBV28 with TRBJ1-5, with TRBD1 matching 8 bases. CDR3 length equals 14 residues. The germline V gene encodes CDR1 MDHEN and CDR2 SYDVKM. The trim removed 6 bases at V and 4 bases at J, leaving 5 bases unmatched. CDR3 in amino acids: CASSPDRGNQPQHF. CDR3 coding DNA: TGTGCCAGCAGCCCCGACAGGGGTAATCAGCCCCAGCATTTT.

The chain is built from TRBV12-3 or TRBV12-4 and TRBJ2-1; TRBD1 is a possible D gene (5 bases). Trimming pared 3 bases from V and 4 bases from J, leaving 7 bases between. This CDR3 contains 13 residues. CDR3 protein: CASSFKGYNEQFF. The CDR3 DNA follows: TGTGCCAGCAGTTTCAAGGGGTACAATGAGCAGTTCTTC.

The chain joins TRBV5-1 to TRBJ2-5; the D is unclear. The length of the CDR3 is 12 residues. Trimming stripped 2 bases from V and 5 bases from J, with 7 bases between. Germline CDR1 SGHRS, CDR2 YFSETQ. CDR3 nucleotide sequence: TGCGCCAGCAGCTTTAACACGGAGACCCAGTACTTC. This gives the protein CASSFNTETQYF.

The chain joins TRBV19 to TRBJ2-3; TRBD2 might be the D (5 bases). Looked up from germline, CDR1 is LNHDA and CDR2 is SQIVND (reference sequence). Trimming removed 10 bases at V and 5 bases at J, with 16 bases between. This CDR3 spans 13 amino acids. CDR3 protein: CATHGTLVDTQYF. For the CDR3, the DNA is TGTGCCACCCACGGAACACTAGTAGATACGCAGTATTTT.

V and J are TRBV7-9 and TRBJ2-1, with 7 bases that match TRBD1. The CDR3 covers 12 residues. Germline CDR1 is SEHNR and CDR2 is FQNEAQ (reference sequence). Trimming cost V 7 bases and J 7 bases; bases outside gene matches: 4. The DNA of the CDR3 is TGTGCCAGCACAACACAGGGGAATGAGCAGTTCTTC. It codes for CASTTQGNEQFF. The variable domain in full, with the rest retrieved from reference TRBV7-9 and TRBJ2-1, is DTGVSQNPRHKITKRGQNVTFRCDPISEHNRLYWYRQTLGQGPEFLTYFQNEAQLEKSRLLSDRFSAERPKGSFSTLEIQRTEQGDSAMYLCASTTQGNEQFFGPGTRLTVL.

This rearrangement joins TRBV6-6 to TRBJ2-5, with TRBD2 matching over 9 bases. This CDR3 has 16 amino acids. J gave up 1 base and V 6 bases, and 9 bases lay outside the gene matches. In germline, CDR1 is MNHNY, CDR2 SVGAGI (reference sequence). This CDR3 reads CASSQRGGRAQETQYF. For the CDR3, the DNA is TGTGCCAGCAGCCAACGGGGCGGGAGGGCCCAAGAGACCCAGTACTTC.

This clone has only one observation. This sequence joins TRBV7-2 and TRBJ2-3; 13 nucleotides agree with TRBD2. V lost 1 base to trimming and J lost 4 bases; unmatched junction nucleotides: 11. Looked up from germline, CDR1 is SGHTA and CDR2 is FQGNSA. The CDR3 has 19 residues. The CDR3 loop reads CASSLVAGLAGKGADTQYF. Here the CDR3 DNA reads TGTGCCAGCAGCTTAGTCGCGGGACTAGCGGGGAAAGGGGCAGATACGCAGTATTTT.

The chain combines TRBV19 with TRBJ1-5; D unresolved. V shed 4 bases and J shed 0 bases, with 13 bases lying between them. CDR1 LNHDA and CDR2 SQIVND come from the germline V gene (reference sequence). The CDR3 runs 16 residues. This chain's CDR3 is CASSTRTGISNQPQHF. CDR3 DNA sequence: TGTGCCAGTAGTACCCGGACGGGAATTAGCAATCAGCCCCAGCATTTT.

J is TRBJ1-2 and V is TRBV28; D is undetermined. The CDR3 runs to 12 residues. Trimming took 4 bases from V and 13 from J, leaving 16 bases between them. Germline-derived CDR1 and CDR2 are MDHEN and SYDVKM. The CDR3 coding sequence is TGTGCCAGCAGTTCGTCGACTCAAGGAGGCACCTTC. Translation gives CASSSSTQGGTF.

CDR3 sequence: CASSPTGFNQPQHF. The DNA for the CDR3 is TGTGCCAGCAGTCCCACGGGGTTCAATCAGCCCCAGCATTTT. The chain links TRBV6-5 to TRBJ1-5; D ambiguous. The CDR3 extends over 14 amino acids. The V gene's germline CDR1 is MNHEY and CDR2 SVGAGI. The V end was cut by 5 bases, the J end by 3 bases, with 11 bases between.

This chain joins TRBV23-1 and TRBJ2-1, with 9 nucleotides matching TRBD1. TRBV23-1 is an ORF, and what it does is uncertain. After removal of 7 bases from V and 4 bases from J, the junction contained 8 bases not matched to a gene. The CDR3 consists of 15 residues. The CDR3 coding sequence is TGCGCCAGCACCCAGGACAGGGGTAAGTACAATGAGCAGTTCTTC. Its translation is CASTQDRGKYNEQFF.

In regard to this clone: The same CDR3 is also encoded by other DNA sequences in this sample. The V call is TRBV19, the J call TRBJ1-1; 8 bases are a match to TRBD1. V gave up 3 bases and J gave up 2 bases; unmatched junction bases: 5. In germline, CDR1 is LNHDA, CDR2 SQIVND (reference sequence). This CDR3 comprises 15 residues. CDR3 sequence: CASSISTGGNTEAFF. The DNA of the CDR3 is TGTGCCAGTAGTATCTCCACAGGGGGAAACACTGAAGCTTTCTTT.

The count of this clone is one. The V call is TRBV15, the J call TRBJ1-1, with D possibly matching TRBD1 (6 bases). Per germline, CDR1 LNHNV and CDR2 YYDKDF (reference sequence). The germline V and J ends were trimmed by 0 bases and 1 base, with 12 bases remaining between them. The CDR3 has 16 amino acids. The CDR3 nucleotides are TGTGCCACCAGCAGAGATCGTAGGGGGGGGAACACTGAAGCTTTCTTT. Its protein is CATSRDRRGGNTEAFF. The full variable domain, with the rest looked up from reference TRBV15 and TRBJ1-1, is DAMVIQNPRYQVTQFGKPVTLSCSQTLNHNVMYWYQQKSSQAPKLLFHYYDKDFNNEADTPDNFQSRRPNTSFCFLDIRSPGLGDTAMYLCATSRDRRGGNTEAFFGQGTRLTVV.

The chain links TRBV3-1 (or the pseudogene TRBV3-2) to TRBJ2-7; a weak D match, TRBD2 (5 bases). The V and J ends lost 1 base and 0 bases respectively, with 10 bases between them. The CDR3 is made up of 15 amino acids. CDR1 and CDR2 (germline): LGHDT, YNNKEL (reference sequence). The CDR3 spells CASSQVSANSYEQYF. CDR3 sequence (DNA): TGTGCCAGCAGCCAAGTTAGCGCCAACTCCTACGAGCAGTACTTC.

The rearrangement joins TRBV6-5 to TRBJ2-5; D might be TRBD2 (7 bases). The length of the CDR3 is 14 residues. Per germline, CDR1 MNHEY and CDR2 SVGAGI. V lost 7 bases and J lost 2, with 14 bases in between. The CDR3 loop is CASTRGGGQETQYF. DNA for the CDR3: TGTGCCAGCACTCGCGGGGGCGGGCAAGAGACCCAGTACTTC.

The chain uses TRBV28 and TRBJ2-1, with D perhaps matching TRBD2 (6 bases). This CDR3 is built from 16 residues. V was trimmed by 5 bases and J by 3 bases, leaving 17 bases between them. Germline CDR1 MDHEN, CDR2 SYDVKM. The CDR3 DNA is TGTGCCAGCAGTCTCCCGACTAGTTTGGGCTACAATGAGCAGTTCTTC. Translating gives CASSLPTSLGYNEQFF.

This chain joins TRBV7-3 and TRBJ2-6; no firm D call. The CDR3 has 14 amino acids. In germline, CDR1 is SGHTA, CDR2 FQGTGA. Trimming left V 6 bases short and J 0 bases short, with 6 bases between. The CDR3 here is CASSMSSGANVLTF. In DNA, the CDR3 is TGTGCCAGCAGTATGTCCTCTGGGGCCAACGTCCTGACTTTC.

The chain links TRBV2 to TRBJ2-1, with D maybe TRBD1 (6 bases). Germline V gene lookup returns CDR1 SNHLY and CDR2 FYNNEI. V lost 10 bases and J lost 8, with 21 bases in between. The CDR3 length is 14 residues. As DNA, the CDR3 is TGTGCCATCCCTGGGGACACCAACATGTATGAGCAGTTCTTC. Protein sequence: CAIPGDTNMYEQFF.

The rearrangement uses TRBV6-5 and TRBJ2-3, with D possibly matching TRBD2 (6 bases). CDR3 length equals 10 residues. Trimming stripped 11 bases from V and 6 bases from J, with 9 bases between. Per germline, CDR1 MNHEY and CDR2 SVGAGI. The chain's CDR3 is CAGGQDTQYF. CDR3 coding DNA: TGTGCCGGAGGGCAGGATACGCAGTATTTT.

The chain has TRBV7-9 and TRBJ2-7; 8 bases map to TRBD1. J gave up 0 bases and V 5 bases, and 9 bases lay outside the gene matches. CDR3 size: 16 residues. The germline CDR1 and CDR2 sequences are SEHNR and FQNEAQ (reference sequence). The CDR3 DNA reads TGTGCCAGCAGCCCCGGGACAGGCGAATCCTCCTACGAGCAGTACTTC. Protein: CASSPGTGESSYEQYF.